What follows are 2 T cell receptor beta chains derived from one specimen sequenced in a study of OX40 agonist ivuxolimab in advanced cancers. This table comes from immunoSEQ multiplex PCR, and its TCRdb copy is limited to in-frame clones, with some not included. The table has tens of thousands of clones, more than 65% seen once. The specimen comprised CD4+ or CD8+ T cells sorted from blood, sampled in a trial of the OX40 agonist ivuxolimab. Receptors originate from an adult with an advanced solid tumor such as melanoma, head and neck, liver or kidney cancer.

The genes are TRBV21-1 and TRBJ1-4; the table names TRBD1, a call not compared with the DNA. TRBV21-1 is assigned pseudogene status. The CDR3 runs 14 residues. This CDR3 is CASREDREDEKLFF. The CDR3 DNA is TGTGCCAGCAGGGAGGACAGGGAGGATGAAAAACTGTTTTTT.

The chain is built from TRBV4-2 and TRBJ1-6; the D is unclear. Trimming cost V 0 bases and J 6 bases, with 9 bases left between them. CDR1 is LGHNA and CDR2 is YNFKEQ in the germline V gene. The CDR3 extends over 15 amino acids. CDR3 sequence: CASSQELIPNSPLHF. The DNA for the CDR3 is TGTGCCAGCAGCCAAGAACTAATCCCTAATTCACCCCTCCACTTT.